The 19 T cell receptor beta chains below come from one sample, sequenced in a study of T cells after somatic rescue of genetic block. The repertoire was sequenced with immunoSEQ multiplex PCR; TCRdb's copy has only in-frame clones and lacks some. The table includes 12,000 or so clones, 70% to 75% detected once. The sample consisted of peripheral blood mononuclear cells (PBMCs). All receptors come from a boy younger than 18.

To note about this clone: One junction end disagrees with the germline gene, perhaps due to a read error. The genes are TRBV2 and TRBJ2-7, with no clear D. CDR3 length: 12 amino acids. Germline values: CDR1 SNHLY, CDR2 FYNNEI. The CDR3, as DNA: TGTGCCAGCAGTGAAAGGCAGGTTCTTCAACACTTC. This gives the protein CASSERQVLQHF.

In its sample, this clone ranks as medium-sized (0.01 to 0.1%). The chain has TRBV28 and TRBJ2-3; a possible D gene is TRBD2 (5 bases). The CDR3 has 13 residues. The germline V and J ends were trimmed by 6 bases and 2 bases, with 9 bases remaining between them. CDR1 and CDR2 (germline): MDHEN, SYDVKM. CDR3 nucleotide sequence: TGTGCCAGCAGAGACTATCACACAGATACGCAGTATTTT. The encoded protein is CASRDYHTDTQYF. The whole variable domain, remainder taken from reference TRBV28 and TRBJ2-3, is DVKVTQSSRYLVKRTGEKVFLECVQDMDHENMFWYRQDPGLGLRLIYFSYDVKMKEKGDIPEGYSVSREKKERFSLILESASTNQTSMYLCASRDYHTDTQYFGPGTRLTVL.

In this sample, this clone turned up a few times. This rearrangement joins TRBV5-1 to TRBJ2-7; D perhaps matches TRBD2 (6 bases). CDR1 and CDR2 (germline): SGHRS, YFSETQ. The CDR3 has 15 amino acids. Trimming stripped 0 bases from V and 0 bases from J, with 10 bases between. Here the CDR3 DNA reads TGCGCCAGCAGCTTGGTGGTAGCGGACTCCTACGAGCAGTACTTC. Encoded protein: CASSLVVADSYEQYF.

The V and J genes are TRBV14 and TRBJ1-2, with 9 bases matching TRBD1. CDR1 is SGHDN, CDR2 FVKESK, per germline. J lost 8 bases, V lost 6 bases, and 13 bases had no gene match. The CDR3 is made up of 15 amino acids. CDR3 region: CASRYSGTGMRGYTF. CDR3 sequence (DNA): TGTGCCAGCAGATATTCCGGGACAGGGATGAGGGGCTACACCTTC.

This chain connects TRBV6-5 to TRBJ2-2; D might be TRBD2 (6 bases). The germline CDR1 and CDR2 sequences are MNHEY and SVGAGI. Trimming pared 4 bases from V and 5 bases from J, leaving 17 bases between. The CDR3 loop spans 16 amino acids. CDR3 nucleotides: TGTGCCAGCAGTTCCCCGGGACTCGCTGGGACCGGGGAGCTGTTTTTT. Translated: CASSSPGLAGTGELFF.

The V and J genes are TRBV5-1 and TRBJ2-6; D is possibly TRBD1 (6 bases). This CDR3 is built from 18 residues. The V end lost 1 base, the J end lost 0 bases, and 14 bases lay between the germline ends. Germline-derived CDR1 and CDR2 are SGHRS and YFSETQ. The CDR3 protein is CASSLYWDNGSGANVLTF. In nucleotides, the CDR3 is TGCGCCAGCAGCTTGTACTGGGACAACGGCTCTGGGGCCAACGTCCTGACTTTC.

This clone was seen a few times. The chain employs TRBV6-1 and TRBJ2-1; D gene uncertain. The germline gives CDR1 MNHNS, CDR2 SASEGT. The germline V and J ends were trimmed by 5 bases and 2 bases, with 4 bases remaining between them. The CDR3 sequence is 12 residues long. This CDR3 reads CASSRTYNEQFF. In nucleotides, the CDR3 is TGTGCCAGCAGTCGGACCTACAATGAGCAGTTCTTC.

A few counts support this clone. The rearrangement uses TRBV5-1 and TRBJ2-3; 14 nucleotides agree with TRBD2. Germline loops: CDR1 SGHRS, CDR2 YFSETQ. J gave up 5 bases and V 0 bases, and 8 bases lay outside the gene matches. The CDR3 runs 18 residues. The CDR3 nucleotides read TGCGCCAGCAGCTTGGGCCCCTCCGGACTAGCGGGAGGAGATACGCAGTATTTT. The encoded protein is CASSLGPSGLAGGDTQYF. The entire variable domain, with the rest obtained from reference TRBV5-1 and TRBJ2-3, is as follows: KAGVTQTPRYLIKTRGQQVTLSCSPISGHRSVSWYQQTPGQGLQFLFEYFSETQRNKGNFPGRFSGRQFSNSRSEMNVSTLELGDSALYLCASSLGPSGLAGGDTQYFGPGTRLTVL.

The sample holds one count of this clone. The rearrangement uses TRBV5-6 and TRBJ2-2, with 9 bases lining up with TRBD1. Germline CDR1 and CDR2: SGHDT and YYEEEE. Unmatched junction bases numbered 11, after V lost 3 bases and J lost 2 bases. This CDR3 region has 18 residues. The CDR3 region has the DNA TGTGCCAGCAGCTCGCTTCTAACAGGGGGCGAAAACACCGGGGAGCTGTTTTTT. Translation: CASSSLLTGGENTGELFF.

J is TRBJ2-5 and V is TRBV5-1, with D tentatively TRBD2 (6 bases). The CDR3 has 13 residues. CDR1 is SGHRS, CDR2 YFSETQ, per germline. V was shortened by 3 bases and J by 3 bases, with 9 bases between the two germline ends. The CDR3 spells CASSSGVEETQYF. CDR3 nucleotide sequence: TGCGCCAGCAGCTCGGGGGTGGAAGAGACCCAGTACTTC.

The CDR3 here is CASRGTGQRRSGNTIYF. CDR3 nucleotide sequence: TGTGCCAGCAGGGGGACGGGACAACGGAGGTCTGGAAACACCATATATTTT. This chain connects TRBV6-4 to TRBJ1-3; the D gene is possibly TRBD1 (6 bases). The CDR3 runs to 17 residues. Trimming took off 6 bases at V and 1 base at J, with 19 bases between the two ends. Germline V gene sequence: CDR1 MRHNA, CDR2 SNTAGT.

V usage is TRBV19 and J usage is TRBJ1-1, with D possibly being TRBD1 (5 bases). The germline gives CDR1 LNHDA, CDR2 SQIVND (reference sequence). CDR3 length: 15 amino acids. Trimming left V 6 bases short and J 1 base short, with 15 bases between. CDR3 loop: CASRRSRTPNTEAFF. The CDR3 DNA is TGTGCCAGTAGGCGATCCCGGACACCGAACACTGAAGCTTTCTTT.

This clone was counted only a few times. V usage is TRBV7-9 and J usage is TRBJ2-7, with D possibly matching TRBD2 (7 bases). Trimming cost V 4 bases and J 0 bases, with 19 bases left between them. The CDR3 has 17 amino acids. Germline values: CDR1 SEHNR, CDR2 FQNEAQ (reference sequence). As DNA, the CDR3 is TGTGCCAGCAGCTCTTCCGGGGGGACATCGGGCTCCTACGAGCAGTACTTC. Its protein product is CASSSSGGTSGSYEQYF. Full variable domain (missing parts from reference TRBV7-9 and TRBJ2-7): DTGVSQNPRHKITKRGQNVTFRCDPISEHNRLYWYRQTLGQGPEFLTYFQNEAQLEKSRLLSDRFSAERPKGSFSTLEIQRTEQGDSAMYLCASSSSGGTSGSYEQYFGPGTRLTVT.

V usage is TRBV5-1 and J usage is TRBJ2-5; 7 nucleotides agree with TRBD2. The CDR3 totals 15 residues. Trimming took 2 bases from V and 0 from J; bases not matched to a gene: 4. CDR1 is SGHRS, CDR2 YFSETQ, per germline. This chain's CDR3 is CASSFPLADQETQYF. Written as DNA, the CDR3 is TGCGCCAGCAGCTTCCCCCTAGCGGACCAAGAGACCCAGTACTTC.

The chain couples TRBV4-1 to TRBJ2-1; D gene ambiguous. V lost 5 bases to trimming and J lost 8 bases, with 16 bases between them. This CDR3 is 14 amino acids long. The germline gives CDR1 MGHRA, CDR2 YSYEKL. This chain's CDR3 is CASSKKVSLDEQFF. The CDR3, as DNA: TGCGCCAGCAGCAAGAAAGTTAGTCTCGATGAGCAGTTCTTC.

The chain links TRBV6-5 to TRBJ2-7; possibly TRBD2 for D (5 bases). Trimming took off 9 bases at V and 1 base at J, with 13 bases between the two ends. CDR1 MNHEY and CDR2 SVGAGI come from the germline V gene. This CDR3 has 13 amino acids. The CDR3 nucleotides read TGTGCCAGTTTAGGAGCGGCTTCCTACGAGCAGTACTTC. Translation: CASLGAASYEQYF.

This clone was observed a single time. For the CDR3, the DNA is TGTGCCAGCAGTCTGGACAGGGGAAGGGAAAAACTGTTTTTT. Amino acid sequence: CASSLDRGREKLFF. V usage is TRBV6-1 and J usage is TRBJ1-4; the match to TRBD1 covers 9 bases. The V and J ends lost 5 bases and 8 bases, in that order; junction bases with no gene match: 6. The CDR3 consists of 14 residues. Germline V gives CDR1 MNHNS, CDR2 SASEGT.

This sequence joins TRBV7-9 and TRBJ1-2; D is perhaps TRBD1 (5 bases). CDR1 is SEHNR and CDR2 is FQNEAQ in the germline V gene (reference sequence). V lost 1 base, J lost 8 bases, and 23 bases lay in between. The CDR3 length is 17 residues. The CDR3: CASSLVSLSQGVGGYTF. The CDR3 DNA sequence: TGTGCCAGCAGCTTAGTCAGCCTATCCCAGGGAGTGGGAGGCTACACCTTC.

V and J are TRBV6-6 and TRBJ2-7; no clear D. Trimming pared 2 bases from V and 0 bases from J, leaving 5 bases between. In germline, CDR1 is MNHNY, CDR2 SVGAGI (reference sequence). The CDR3 loop spans 13 amino acids. As DNA, the CDR3 is TGTGCCAGCAGTTACGGTACCTCCTACGAGCAGTACTTC. Its translation is CASSYGTSYEQYF.